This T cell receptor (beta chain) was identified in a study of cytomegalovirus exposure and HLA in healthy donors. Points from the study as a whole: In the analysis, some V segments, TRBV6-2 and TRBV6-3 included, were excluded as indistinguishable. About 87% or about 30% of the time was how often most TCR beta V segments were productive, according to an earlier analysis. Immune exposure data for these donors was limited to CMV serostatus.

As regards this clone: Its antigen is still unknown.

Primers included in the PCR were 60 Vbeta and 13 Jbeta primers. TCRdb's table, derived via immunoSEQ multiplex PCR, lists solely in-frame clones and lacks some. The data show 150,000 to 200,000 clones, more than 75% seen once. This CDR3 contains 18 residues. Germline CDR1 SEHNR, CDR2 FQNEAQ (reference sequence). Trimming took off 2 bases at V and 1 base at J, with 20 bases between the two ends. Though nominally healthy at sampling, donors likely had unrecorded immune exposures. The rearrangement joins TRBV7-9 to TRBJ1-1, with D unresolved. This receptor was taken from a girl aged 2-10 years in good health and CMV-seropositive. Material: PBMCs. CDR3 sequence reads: CASSLFRMQEPPNTEAFF. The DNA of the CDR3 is TGTGCCAGCAGCTTATTTCGGATGCAGGAACCCCCGAACACTGAAGCTTTCTTT.